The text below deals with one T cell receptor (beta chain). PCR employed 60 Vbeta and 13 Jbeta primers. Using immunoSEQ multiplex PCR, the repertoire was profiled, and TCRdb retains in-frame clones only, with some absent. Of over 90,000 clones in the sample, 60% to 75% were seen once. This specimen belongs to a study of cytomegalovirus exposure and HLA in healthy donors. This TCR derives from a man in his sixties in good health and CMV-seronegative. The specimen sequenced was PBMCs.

DNA of the CDR3: TGCAGCGTTGGGACAGGCCCAGTCCAAGAGACCCAGTACTTC. Protein product: CSVGTGPVQETQYF. The chain combines TRBV29-1 with TRBJ2-5, with 7 positions matching TRBD1. The CDR3 covers 14 residues. Germline loops: CDR1 SQVTM, CDR2 ANQGSEA. The V and J ends lost 4 bases and 1 base, in that order; junction bases with no gene match: 6.